Presented here are 9 T cell receptor beta chains from one specimen sequenced in a study of T cell changes during pregnancy in multiple sclerosis. Libraries were prepared by immunoSEQ multiplex PCR; TCRdb keeps only in-frame clonotypes and omits some of them. The sample consists of about 54,000 clones, more than 85% of them appearing once. Sequencing used peripheral blood, obtained after pregnancy. The source of these receptors is a female donor in good health, enrolled as a control in a pregnancy study.

V gene TRBV7-9 combines with J gene TRBJ1-2; 9 bases map to TRBD1. Germline V gene lookup returns CDR1 SEHNR and CDR2 FQNEAQ (reference sequence). V lost 1 base to trimming and J lost 12 bases; unmatched junction nucleotides: 12. The CDR3 runs to 15 residues. The CDR3 sequence: CASSLGGGTDRGNTF. The CDR3 DNA reads TGTGCCAGCAGCTTAGGAGGCGGGACGGACAGGGGAAACACCTTC.

V gene TRBV2 combines with J gene TRBJ1-1; D not resolved. The CDR3 sequence is 15 residues long. CDR1 SNHLY and CDR2 FYNNEI come from the germline V gene. V was shortened by 2 bases and J by 1 base, with 11 bases between the two germline ends. The CDR3 sequence: CASSETWAENTEAFF. The CDR3 bases are TGTGCCAGCAGTGAAACGTGGGCAGAGAACACTGAAGCTTTCTTT.

This chain connects TRBV6-5 to TRBJ1-1, with D hard to call. From germline, CDR1 is MNHEY and CDR2 SVGAGI. The length of the CDR3 is 13 residues. Trimming took off 2 bases at V and 4 bases at J, with 8 bases between the two ends. CDR3 nucleotides: TGTGCCAGCAGTTACCGTTGGGCCACTGAAGCTTTCTTT. Translation: CASSYRWATEAFF.

This rearrangement joins TRBV7-2 to TRBJ1-3; no firm D call. V shed 5 bases and J shed 5 bases, with 7 bases lying between them. Germline assignment: CDR1 SGHTA and CDR2 FQGNSA. CDR3 length equals 12 residues. The CDR3 sequence is CASSPIRNTIYF. The CDR3 nucleotides read TGTGCCAGCAGCCCCATCAGAAACACCATATATTTT.

V gene TRBV28 combines with J gene TRBJ1-6, with TRBD1 identical over 9 bases. CDR3 size: 15 residues. The J segment lost 9 bases and the V segment lost 4 bases, leaving 7 bases of the junction unmatched. CDR1 and CDR2 from the germline V gene are MDHEN and SYDVKM. CDR3 in amino acids: CASSSGTGRRSPLHF. Written as DNA, the CDR3 is TGTGCCAGCAGTTCCGGGACAGGGAGGCGTTCACCCCTCCACTTT.

About this clone itself: One end of the junction varies from germline; a read error may be responsible. The rearrangement links TRBV4-2 to TRBJ2-7, with D possibly TRBD1 on 5 matching bases. The CDR3 spans 16 residues. The germline V gene has CDR1 LGHNA and CDR2 YNFKEQ. Here the CDR3 reads CASSQDLAQGSDEQYF. For the CDR3, the DNA is TGTGCCAGCAGCCAAGATCTGGCCCAGGGCTCCGACGAGCAGTACTTC.

This CDR3 reads CASSRDRGYEQYF. DNA for the CDR3: TGCGCCAGCAGTCGGGACAGGGGCTACGAGCAGTACTTC. The chain links TRBV5-1 to TRBJ2-7, with TRBD1 matching over 10 bases. The germline V gene encodes CDR1 SGHRS and CDR2 YFSETQ. V lost 5 bases, J lost 3 bases, and 2 bases stayed unmatched. The CDR3 spans 13 residues.

This chain links TRBV27 with TRBJ1-5, with D uncertain. This CDR3 contains 14 residues. Trimming took off 3 bases at V and 7 bases at J, with 13 bases between the two ends. From germline, CDR1 is MNHEY and CDR2 SMNVEV (reference sequence). CDR3 sequence reads: CASSFEGAYQPQHF. CDR3 DNA: TGTGCCAGCAGTTTTGAGGGCGCGTACCAGCCCCAGCATTTT.

The CDR3 sequence: CASSPGDLYNEQFF. CDR3 DNA sequence: TGCGCCAGCAGCCCCGGGGACTTGTACAATGAGCAGTTCTTC. The V and J genes are TRBV5-1 and TRBJ2-1; TRBD2 is a possible D gene (6 bases). Germline V gene data show CDR1 as SGHRS and CDR2 as YFSETQ. V was pared by 4 bases and J by 4 bases, with 12 bases between. This CDR3 spans 14 amino acids.